Each of the 11 T cell receptor beta chains below was sequenced from the same sample in a study of blood T cell repertoires in COVID-19. The table came from immunoSEQ multiplex PCR; TCRdb's copy has only in-frame clones and leaves some out. The sample has tens of thousands of clones, around 85% seen once. The source material was peripheral blood. These receptors were obtained from a man aged 45-65 years with acute or convalescent COVID-19.

CDR3: CAAAVDSPRKYF. CDR3 in DNA: TGTGCCGCGGCCGTCGACAGTCCTAGGAAGTACTTC. The chain is built from TRBV2 and TRBJ2-4; maybe TRBD1 (5 bases). Germline CDR1 is SNHLY and CDR2 is FYNNEI. Trimming cost V 11 bases and J 14 bases, with 22 bases left between them. This CDR3 is built from 12 residues.

The V and J genes are TRBV29-1 and TRBJ2-1; 12 nucleotides agree with TRBD2. This CDR3 region has 17 residues. Germline-derived CDR1 and CDR2 are SQVTM and ANQGSEA. The V gene end was trimmed by 6 bases and the J gene end by 2 bases; junction bases not matched to a gene: 11. CDR3 nucleotides: TGCAGCGTCGCCAGGACTAGCGGGACCCCCCCCTACAATGAGCAGTTCTTC. Residues: CSVARTSGTPPYNEQFF.

The chain joins TRBV4-2 to TRBJ1-1; D gene ambiguous. CDR1 and CDR2 (germline): LGHNA, YNFKEQ. V was cut by 5 bases and J by 0 bases, with 10 bases left in between. The CDR3 is 14 amino acids. CDR3 sequence reads: CASSDGGMNTEAFF. The CDR3 bases are TGTGCCAGCAGCGACGGCGGGATGAACACTGAAGCTTTCTTT.

J is TRBJ1-1 and V is TRBV11-2, with D tentatively TRBD1 (5 bases). Germline CDR1 reads SGHAT; CDR2 reads FQNNGV. The length of the CDR3 is 18 residues. V was pared by 5 bases and J by 1 base, with 23 bases between. The CDR3 DNA follows: TGTGCCAGCAGCCCCTCGGGGGGGAACAAACACTGGAACACTGAAGCTTTCTTT. The encoded protein is CASSPSGGNKHWNTEAFF.

The CDR3 is CASSSPGRAHNEQFF. The CDR3, as DNA: TGTGCCAGCAGTTCACCTGGGAGGGCCCACAATGAGCAGTTCTTC. This chain joins TRBV6-2 or TRBV6-3 and TRBJ2-1, with TRBD2 matching over 7 bases. This CDR3 is 15 amino acids long. Trimming cost V 4 bases and J 5 bases; bases outside gene matches: 8. Germline V gene sequence: CDR1 MNHEY, CDR2 SVGEGT.

The gene calls are TRBV7-9 and TRBJ2-1; 12 positions agree with TRBD2. CDR1 is SEHNR and CDR2 is FQNEAQ in the germline V gene (reference sequence). V shed 2 bases, J shed 7 bases, and the junction held 3 bases outside the gene matches. This CDR3 spans 15 amino acids. The CDR3 region is CASSLQGLAGNEQFF. For the CDR3, the DNA is TGTGCCAGCAGCTTACAGGGACTAGCGGGTAATGAGCAGTTCTTC.

The chain uses TRBV2 and TRBJ2-2, with TRBD1 identical over 9 bases. Germline-derived CDR1 and CDR2 are SNHLY and FYNNEI. This CDR3 contains 17 residues. The V segment lost 5 bases and the J segment 0 bases; nucleotides outside the gene matches: 7. The CDR3 protein is CASSRGGQGANTGELFF. In DNA, the CDR3 is TGTGCCAGCAGTAGGGGGGGACAGGGCGCGAACACCGGGGAGCTGTTTTTT.

As DNA, the CDR3 is TGCAGCGTTGAATGGGCAAACTATGGCTACACCTTC. Protein product: CSVEWANYGYTF. The rearrangement uses TRBV29-1 and TRBJ1-2; D unclear. The CDR3 spans 12 residues. V lost 2 bases and J lost 2, with 6 bases in between. CDR1 and CDR2 from the germline V gene are SQVTM and ANQGSEA.

This clone was counted ten times or more. This chain uses TRBV6-2 or TRBV6-3 with TRBJ1-5; the D is unclear. V lost 4 bases and J lost 7, with 26 bases in between. The CDR3 is made up of 18 amino acids. Germline V CDR1 and CDR2: MNHEY, SVGEGT. The chain's CDR3 is CASSSIPGSHFGGQPQHF. DNA of the CDR3: TGTGCCAGCAGTTCAATCCCGGGGTCCCATTTTGGAGGGCAGCCCCAGCATTTT.

This clone was picked up one time. The V and J genes are TRBV6-5 and TRBJ1-6; the match to TRBD1 covers 8 bases. J was trimmed by 7 bases and V by 2 bases; bases with no gene match: 4. Germline CDR1 reads MNHEY; CDR2 reads SVGAGI. CDR3 length: 15 amino acids. CDR3 coding DNA: TGTGCCAGCAGTTACGGTCAGGGGGCCAATTCACCCCTCCACTTT. Its translation is CASSYGQGANSPLHF.

The chain's CDR3 is CASSSQVNQPQHF. For the CDR3, the DNA is TGTGCCAGCAGCTCACAGGTTAATCAGCCCCAGCATTTT. The chain is built from TRBV7-2 and TRBJ1-5, with D perhaps TRBD1 (5 bases). The V gene lost 4 bases and the J gene lost 4 bases, with 8 bases spanning the gap. CDR3 length: 13 amino acids. Germline V gene lookup returns CDR1 SGHTA and CDR2 FQGNSA.